This section outlines one T cell receptor beta chain sequence together with its context. This clonotype was detected many times. Its antigen remains unidentified. Base qualities are not recorded, but no much larger clone differs from it by a single base. The time point label, as the study defines it: newly diagnosed GD, antithyroid drugs for less than 3 months. For both TCR sequencing and RNA sequencing, RNA was extracted from PBMCs in TRIzol. The diagnosis of Graves' disease followed American Thyroid Association guidelines. Patients were recruited from an endocrinology department in Xi'an, China. Each patient gave 8.5 to 9.5 milliliters of peripheral blood, collected in an EDTA anticoagulant tube. Ficoll Paque Plus density gradient separation was used to isolate PBMCs, and no further T cell sorting was done. An Agilent 2100 Bioanalyzer and agarose gel were used to check RNA quality, and a NanoDrop 2000 was used to measure RNA concentration.

Receptor amplification or capture employed multiplex PCR. Data came from an Illumina HiSeq 4000. iRepertoire HTBI primers and Arm-PCR amplification of CDR3 regions were used to construct TCR beta libraries. Before sequencing, the PCR products underwent gel purification. The published analysis was carried out like this. A total of fewer than 70 TRBV and more than twelve TRBJ segments were identified across samples and were used for gene usage analysis of CDR3 amino acid clonotypes. Filtered high-quality paired reads were merged into contigs using COPE and FqMerger. Contigs were aligned with BLAST to IMGT TRBV, TRBD and TRBJ reference genes, and CDR3 was defined per IMGT. Any clonotype with a frequency above 0.1% was counted as a highly expanded clone. Shannon entropy was used to measure repertoire diversity, and the Gini coefficient was used to measure V-J evenness. Public clonotypes were defined as clonotypes shared by more than one individual. TCRdb's own reprocessing of the public reads used fastp at Q25 and MiXCR and kept productive beta chains. Rows with one shared CDR3 protein collapse into an entry with the most common genes and DNA. In this record, the V and J calls reflect TCRdb's handling and not the investigators' own analysis. The sample data list a few hundred thousand distinct CDR3 sequences, and around 17% of these were observed just once. 22% of the sample rests with the top ten.

The data stem from a study of regulatory T cells in long-lasting Graves disease (dated by TCRdb to 2020 to 2022). For the wider study: Patients with newly diagnosed Graves' disease had been on antithyroid drugs for under 3 months. This study used TCR sequencing and RNA sequencing of peripheral blood to compare persistent Graves' disease patients against newly diagnosed Graves' disease patients. The study took place in China and was registered as a clinical trial. A total of roughly 35 samples underwent TCR sequencing, from around 13 patients with persistent Graves' disease and approximately 20 patients with newly diagnosed Graves' disease.

From the cysteine up to the phenylalanine, the CDR3 has a length of 13 residues. The read is trimmed to its CDR3 DNA, 39 bases read in frame from base 1. CDR1 and CDR2 (DFQATT, SNEGSKA) derive from the germline V gene (reference sequence). After removal of 5 bases from V and 4 bases from J, the junction retains 4 bases not matched to a gene. Study-wide conclusions, independent of this receptor: Persistent patients shared more public clonotypes among themselves (fewer than 3,000) than newly diagnosed patients did (roughly 910). Persistent disease showed preferential use of TRBV28, TRBJ1-2 and TRBJ2-5, whereas newly diagnosed disease favored TRBV20-1 and TRBJ2-1. Because the primary lesion, thyroid tissue, could not be accessed, the study looked at peripheral blood alone. Only the TCR beta chain was sequenced and analyzed. The small sample size was acknowledged by the authors as a limitation that may reduce accuracy. Compared with newly diagnosed patients, patients with persistent Graves' disease had lower TCR Shannon entropy and fewer highly expanded clones, which suggests clonal expansion.

The source was peripheral blood mononuclear cells (PBMCs), collected at new diagnosis, from a patient treated with antithyroid drugs. This chain is built from TRBV20-1 and TRBJ2-1; 8 bases in between match TRBD2. This sequence was found in a female donor with Graves disease. The CDR3 region reads CSAWLAGYNEQFF. In nucleotides, the sequence is TGCAGTGCTTGGCTAGCGGGTTACAATGAGCAGTTCTTC.